This TCR beta chain was obtained from a study of T cell responses to AZD1222 COVID-19 vaccine (dated by TCRdb to about 2021). Background on the whole study: AZD1222 recipients whose second dose came at about 4 weeks and those whose second dose came at about 12 weeks were combined into one group, since spike-specific TCR depth and breadth did not differ between the two schedules. Enrollment into the trials was organized by age into subgroups of 18-55, 56-69 and 70-plus years, and those subgroups contained roughly 150, 30 and 60 TCR-sequenced participants, respectively. A total of roughly 240 trial participants underwent TCR sequencing, of whom 207 received two doses of AZD1222 and roughly 25 received two doses of the MenACWY control vaccine. Beyond this particular receptor, the publication reports: Because no day 14 peak-response samples were available, repertoires were characterized only after the peak T cell response. Conclusions about previously exposed vaccinees are limited because only six or seven AZD1222 recipients were SARS-CoV-2 seropositive at baseline. Reportedly, almost half of the unique spike-specific TCRs recognized epitopes lying outside the regions that are mutated in the B.1.351 and B.1.1.7 variants. The vaccine-associated CD4 TCRs covered the entire spike protein, and the dominant responses fell in regions 160-218 and 743-854. After two AZD1222 doses, spike-specific TCR breadth and depth were significantly higher than at day 0 and than in MenACWY recipients. The 56-69-year group was small, and its depth increase did not reach significance, likely because of low power. Most participants were white British and females outnumbered males, and the authors suggested that clonal diversity may have been underestimated.

Of note for this clone: Its antigen remains undetermined. Base-call qualities are not available, and no considerably larger clone is one nucleotide away.

The CDR3 regions of human TCRbeta chains were subjected to immunosequencing. In the original analysis: Repertoire TCRs were matched against a reference library of SARS-CoV-2-specific TCRs generated with the MIRA antigen-specificity platform. Breadth meant the fraction of unique TCRs that were SARS-CoV-2-associated, whereas depth meant the fraction of total T cells that were SARS-CoV-2-associated. Using the MIRA data, each spike-specific TCR was mapped to the spike region that the TCR reacts to and placed in a CD4 or CD8 class. Log10-transformed breadth and depth values were compared by one-way ANOVA with Sidak's multiple comparisons tests. Imported from immuneACCESS, the table was reduced by TCRdb to in-frame sequences with V and J called. These copies leave out some clones; in studies compared against another copy, an unresolved V gene accounts for under half, and the cause of the remainder is not known. V and J calls and clone size are given by that table; D and trimming were obtained from the DNA. The sample yields roughly 110,000 clones; 85% to 90% were counted once. The ten largest make up approximately 5.4% of the sample.

The time point label for this specimen denotes: baseline before first vaccination. Vaccinee samples came from UK trials COV001 and COV002, including a single-blind randomized controlled phase 2/3 trial of AZD1222 (ChAdOx1 nCoV-19) in healthy adults. For TCRbeta chain sequencing, PBMC samples were collected from trial participants at day 0 and at day 28 after the second dose. The sample consisted of peripheral blood, taken on day 0 of AZD1222 vaccination. This TCR derives from an adult in good health.

The CDR3 loop reads CASSNPSKGETQYF. The sequence in DNA is TGTGCCAGCAGCAACCCCAGTAAGGGTGAGACCCAGTACTTC. The chain is encoded by TRBV4-2 joined to TRBJ2-5, with the D segment identity uncertain. The germline V gene gives CDR1 as LGHNA and CDR2 as YNFKEQ. The germline ends are 15 bases apart after V is trimmed by 5 bases and J by 5 bases. The CDR3, cysteine through phenylalanine, is 14 amino acids long. The kept DNA is CDR3 alone, 42 bases in frame from the first base.